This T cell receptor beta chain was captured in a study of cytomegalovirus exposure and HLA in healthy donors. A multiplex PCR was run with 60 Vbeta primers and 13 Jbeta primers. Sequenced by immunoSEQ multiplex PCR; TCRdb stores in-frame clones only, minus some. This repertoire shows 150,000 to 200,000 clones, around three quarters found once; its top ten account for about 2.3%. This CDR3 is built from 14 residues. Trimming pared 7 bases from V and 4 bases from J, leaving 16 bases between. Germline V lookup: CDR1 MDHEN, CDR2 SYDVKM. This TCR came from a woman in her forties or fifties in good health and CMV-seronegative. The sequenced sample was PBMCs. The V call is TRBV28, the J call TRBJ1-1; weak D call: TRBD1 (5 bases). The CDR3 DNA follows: TGTGCCAGCACCACCCCGGCCAGGGTCACTGAAGCTTTCTTT. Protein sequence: CASTTPARVTEAFF.